This T cell receptor (beta chain) was sequenced during a study of shared clonotypes between healthy human individuals. Study as a whole: Per donor, CD8 memory used one plate, CD8 naive used two, CD4 memory used three and CD4 naive used three.

Concerning this clone itself: As yet, its antigen is unknown.

This table comes from immunoSEQ multiplex PCR, and its TCRdb copy is limited to in-frame clones, with some not included. The sample records some 2,500,000 clones, around 90% being singletons. CDR3 length equals 17 residues. HIV-negative, healthy adults without recent acute infections or vaccinations were the donors. Study findings and constraints: An expected dependence of interdonor clonotype sharing on sequencing depth was noted. Compared with memory subsets, naive subsets generally had larger estimated richness.

The sequencing sample was made of naive CD4+ T cells from PBMCs. Subset of the sample: CD45RA+ positively selected. The sequence came from a man between 18 and 35 years old in good health. Some clones in this sample may be carry-over from other donors' samples. The chain couples TRBV21-1 to TRBJ2-4; the table's TRBD2 call for D was not verified on the DNA. TRBV21-1 is a pseudogene segment. The CDR3, as DNA: TGTGCCATCCCGGGGAACCCCTTGAAGCTAGCCAAAAACATTCAGTACTTC. It yields the protein CAIPGNPLKLAKNIQYF.